This T cell receptor beta chain is from a study of CD8+ T cells in alopecia areata. Whole-study results and caveats: Researchers say the link of baseline CD8+ expansion to response remains uncertain, with one nonresponder. Between patients, shared TCR sequences were less clear than in mice. This was possibly due in part to HLA diversity in the patient population.

Extraction of RNA preceded its reverse transcription into cDNA, which served as the sequencing template. Generated by immunoSEQ multiplex PCR, the TCRdb table keeps only in-frame clones and is missing some. The repertoire holds about 87,000 clones, with about two thirds as singletons. The CDR3 is made up of 18 amino acids. Germline lookup yields CDR1 SGHTA and CDR2 FQGNSA. V gave up 2 bases and J gave up 6 bases, with 23 bases separating them. In regard to this clone: Its antigen is unidentified.

Indicated treatment: oral pan-JAK inhibitor, 5-10 mg twice daily. It was from alopecia areata patients that lesional scalp punch biopsies and peripheral blood were collected. The specimen was CD8+ T cells sorted from blood, collected at approximately week 45, from a patient treated with tofacitinib. The source is a human donor with alopecia areata. The chain uses TRBV7-2 and TRBJ2-1; D is tentatively TRBD1 or TRBD2 (5 bases each). DNA for the CDR3: TGTGCCAGCAGCTTAAATCCGGGTCTCGGGACCCCAGGCAATGAGCAGTTCTTC. It yields the protein CASSLNPGLGTPGNEQFF.